This record concerns one T cell receptor beta chain sequence. PCR amplification relied on 60 Vbeta primers (plus 13 Jbeta primers). Generated by immunoSEQ multiplex PCR, the TCRdb table keeps only in-frame clones and is missing some. Seen here are 150,000 to 200,000 clones, 85% observed once, and the top ten hold under 3%. J was trimmed by 10 bases and V by 4 bases; bases with no gene match: 17. CDR3 length: 17 amino acids. CDR1 is SGHRS and CDR2 is YFSETQ in the germline V gene. The data are from a study of cytomegalovirus exposure and HLA in healthy donors. This sequence was found in a woman aged 50 to 60 in good health and CMV-seronegative. The sample comprised PBMCs. The rearrangement links TRBV5-1 to TRBJ2-1, with 10 bases matching TRBD2. The CDR3, as DNA: TGCGCCAGCAGCGGAGGGGGGAGCGGGAGGGCCGCCGGGGAGCAGTTCTTC. Protein: CASSGGGSGRAAGEQFF.